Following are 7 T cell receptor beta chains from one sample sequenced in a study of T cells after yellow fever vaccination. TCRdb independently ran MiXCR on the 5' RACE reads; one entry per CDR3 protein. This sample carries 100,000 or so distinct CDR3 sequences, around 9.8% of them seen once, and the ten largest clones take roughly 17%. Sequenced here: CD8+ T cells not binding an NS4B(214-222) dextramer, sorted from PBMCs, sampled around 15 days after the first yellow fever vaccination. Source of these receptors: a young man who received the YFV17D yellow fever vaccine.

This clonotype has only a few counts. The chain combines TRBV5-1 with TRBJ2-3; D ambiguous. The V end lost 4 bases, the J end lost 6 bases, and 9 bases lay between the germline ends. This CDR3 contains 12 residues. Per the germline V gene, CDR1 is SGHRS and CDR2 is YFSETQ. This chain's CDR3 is CASSEFPDTQYF. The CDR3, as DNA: TGCGCCAGCAGCGAATTCCCGGATACGCAGTATTTT.

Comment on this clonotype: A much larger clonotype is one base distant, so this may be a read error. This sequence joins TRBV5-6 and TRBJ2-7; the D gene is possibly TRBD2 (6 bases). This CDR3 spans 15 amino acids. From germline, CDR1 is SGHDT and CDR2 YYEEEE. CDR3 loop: CASSLSPRVDYEQNF. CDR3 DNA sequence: TGTGCCAGCAGCTTGTCACCGCGCGTGGACTACGAGCAGAACTTC. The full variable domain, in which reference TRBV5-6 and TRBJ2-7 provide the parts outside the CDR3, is DAGVTQSPTHLIKTRGQQVTLRCSPKSGHDTVSWYQQALGQGPQFIFQYYEEEERQRGNFPDRFSGHQFPNYSSELNVNALLLGDSALYLCASSLSPRVDYEQNFGPGTRLTVT.

The CDR3 region has the DNA TGTGCCAGCGGGTGGGAAATTGAGACCCAGTACTTC. Amino acid sequence: CASGWEIETQYF. The chain joins TRBV3-1 to TRBJ2-5; D remains ambiguous. CDR3 length: 12 amino acids. Trimming took 8 bases from V and 5 from J, leaving 12 bases between them. CDR1 and CDR2 (germline): LGHDT, YNNKEL (reference sequence).

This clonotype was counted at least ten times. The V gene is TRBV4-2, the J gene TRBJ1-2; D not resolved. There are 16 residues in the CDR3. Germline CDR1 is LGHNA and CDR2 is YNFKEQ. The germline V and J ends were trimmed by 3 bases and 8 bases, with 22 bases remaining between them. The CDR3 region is CASSHHGDQPGGGYTF. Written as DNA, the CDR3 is TGTGCCAGCAGCCATCACGGGGATCAACCGGGAGGCGGCTACACCTTC.

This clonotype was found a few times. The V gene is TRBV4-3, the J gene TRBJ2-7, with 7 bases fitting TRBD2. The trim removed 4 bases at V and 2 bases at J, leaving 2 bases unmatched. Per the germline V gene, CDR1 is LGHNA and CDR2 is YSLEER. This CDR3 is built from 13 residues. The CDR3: CASSPGLAYEQYF. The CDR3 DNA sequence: TGCGCCAGCAGCCCCGGACTAGCCTACGAGCAGTACTTC.

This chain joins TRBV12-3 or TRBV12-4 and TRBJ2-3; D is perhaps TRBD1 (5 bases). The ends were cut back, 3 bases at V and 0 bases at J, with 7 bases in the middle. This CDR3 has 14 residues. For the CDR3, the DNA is TGTGCCAGCAGTTTGAGGACAAGCACAGATACGCAGTATTTT. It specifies CASSLRTSTDTQYF.

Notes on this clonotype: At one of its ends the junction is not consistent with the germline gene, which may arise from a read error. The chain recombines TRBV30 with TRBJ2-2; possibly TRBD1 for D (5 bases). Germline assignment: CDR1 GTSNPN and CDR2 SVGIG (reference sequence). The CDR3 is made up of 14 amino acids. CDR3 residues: CAWNQGTNNGELFF. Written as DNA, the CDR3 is TGTGCCTGGAACCAGGGAACGAACAACGGGGAGCTGTTTTTT. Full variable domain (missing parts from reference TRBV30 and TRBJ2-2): SQTIHQWPATLVQPVGSPLSLECTVEGTSNPNLYWYRQAAGRGLQLLFYSVGIGQISSEVPQNLSASRPQDRQFILSSKKLLLSDSGFYLCAWNQGTNNGELFFGEGSRLTVL.